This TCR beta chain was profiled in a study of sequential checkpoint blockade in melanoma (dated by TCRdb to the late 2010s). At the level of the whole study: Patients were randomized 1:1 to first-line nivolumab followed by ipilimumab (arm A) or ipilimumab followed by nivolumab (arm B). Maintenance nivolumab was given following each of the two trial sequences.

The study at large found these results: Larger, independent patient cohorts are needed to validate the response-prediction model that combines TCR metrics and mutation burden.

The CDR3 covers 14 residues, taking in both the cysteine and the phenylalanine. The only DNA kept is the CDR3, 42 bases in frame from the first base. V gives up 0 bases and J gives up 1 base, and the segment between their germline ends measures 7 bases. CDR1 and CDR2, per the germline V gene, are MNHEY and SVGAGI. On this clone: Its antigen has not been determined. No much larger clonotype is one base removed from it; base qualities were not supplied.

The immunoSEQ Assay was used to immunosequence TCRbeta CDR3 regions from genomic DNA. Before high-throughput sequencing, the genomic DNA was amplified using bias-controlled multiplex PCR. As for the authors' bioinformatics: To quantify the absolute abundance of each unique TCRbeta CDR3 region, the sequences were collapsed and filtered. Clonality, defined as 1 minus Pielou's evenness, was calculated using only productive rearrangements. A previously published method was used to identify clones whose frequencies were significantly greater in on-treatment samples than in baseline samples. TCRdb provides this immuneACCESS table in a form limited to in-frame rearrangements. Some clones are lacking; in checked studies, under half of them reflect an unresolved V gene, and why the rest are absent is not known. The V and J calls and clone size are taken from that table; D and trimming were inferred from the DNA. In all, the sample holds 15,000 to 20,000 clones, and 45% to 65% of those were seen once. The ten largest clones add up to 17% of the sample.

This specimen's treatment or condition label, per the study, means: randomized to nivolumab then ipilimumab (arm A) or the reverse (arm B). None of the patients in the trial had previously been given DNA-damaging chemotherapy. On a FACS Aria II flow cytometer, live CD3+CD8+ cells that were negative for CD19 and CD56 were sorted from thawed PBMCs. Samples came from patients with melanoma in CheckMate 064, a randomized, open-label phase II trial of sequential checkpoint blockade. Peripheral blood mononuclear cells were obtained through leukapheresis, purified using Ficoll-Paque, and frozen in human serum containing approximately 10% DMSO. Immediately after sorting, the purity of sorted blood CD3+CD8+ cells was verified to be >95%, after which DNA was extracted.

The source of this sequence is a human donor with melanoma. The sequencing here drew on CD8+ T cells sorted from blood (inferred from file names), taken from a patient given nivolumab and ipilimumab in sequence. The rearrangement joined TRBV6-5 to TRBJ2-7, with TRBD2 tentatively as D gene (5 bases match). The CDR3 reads CASSYSGGSYEQYF. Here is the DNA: TGTGCCAGCAGTTACTCGGGCGGGTCCTACGAGCAGTACTTC.